This TCR beta chain was obtained from a study of blood T cell repertoires in COVID-19. As for the study in general: Samples of COVID-19 (acute and convalescent) were obtained from the United States, Italy and Spain. The cDNA or gDNA used as material had been derived from T cells, B-cell-depleted T cells, or PBMCs.

CDR1 and CDR2 (germline): SNHLY, FYNNEI. The CDR3 loop spans 11 amino acids. V was trimmed by 7 bases and J by 5 bases, leaving 8 bases between them. In the original analysis: For nucleated cells, counts were estimated from reference gene primer amplification. Sequencing was performed with immunoSEQ multiplex PCR; in TCRdb, only in-frame clones are kept and a portion is missing. The V and J calls and clone size come from that table; D and trimming were worked out from the DNA. The table includes over 200,000 clones, around 90% detected once. The specimen sequenced was peripheral blood. This rearrangement joins TRBV2 to TRBJ1-2; D unresolved. The sequence derives from a human donor in a cohort sampled during active COVID-19. The CDR3 loop reads CASKAEYGYTF. The CDR3 region has the DNA TGTGCCAGCAAAGCGGAATATGGCTACACCTTC.